This record covers a single TCR beta chain. This record comes from a study of blood T cell repertoires in COVID-19. Study details: From T cells, B-cell-depleted T cells, or PBMCs came the material, which was cDNA or gDNA.

Generated by immunoSEQ multiplex PCR, the TCRdb table keeps only in-frame clones and is missing some. The data contain 350,000 to 400,000 clones, 75% to 90% of them singletons. Input material: peripheral blood. The clonotype originates from a woman aged 55-69 years with COVID-19, enrolled during active disease.

The CDR3 protein is CASQRQGAYGYTF. CDR3 nucleotides: TGTGCCAGCCAACGACAGGGGGCTTACGGCTACACCTTC. The chain uses TRBV25-1 and TRBJ1-2; TRBD1 matches 10 bases. Germline V gene sequence: CDR1 MGHDK, CDR2 SYGVNS. The CDR3 is made up of 13 amino acids. J was trimmed by 8 bases and V by 8 bases; bases with no gene match: 8.